The 27 T cell receptor beta chains presented below share a single source sample, sequenced in a study of cytomegalovirus exposure and HLA in healthy donors. Some clones are missing from TCRdb's copy, which holds only in-frame ones; the method was immunoSEQ multiplex PCR. In the table there are 150,000 to 200,000 clones, around 85% of which are singletons. The sample taken for sequencing was PBMCs. These receptors all come from a man younger than 30 in good health and CMV-seropositive.

The chain combines TRBV19 with TRBJ1-1; 7 bases line up with TRBD1. The V segment lost 8 bases and the J segment 5 bases; nucleotides outside the gene matches: 11. The CDR3 is made up of 14 amino acids. Germline lookup yields CDR1 LNHDA and CDR2 SQIVND (reference sequence). This chain's CDR3 is CASGNRGVETEAFF. CDR3 coding DNA: TGTGCCAGTGGAAACAGGGGAGTAGAAACTGAAGCTTTCTTT.

The chain couples TRBV4-1 to TRBJ1-1, with D perhaps matching TRBD1 (5 bases). CDR1 is MGHRA, CDR2 YSYEKL, per germline. V dropped 1 base and J dropped 11 bases, with 14 bases sitting between them. CDR3 length equals 13 residues. The CDR3 DNA reads as TGCGCCAGCAGCCAAGGGGACTTTGCTTTTGCTTTCTTT. Its translation: CASSQGDFAFAFF.

The chain has TRBV10-2 and TRBJ1-3, with TRBD1 matching over 9 bases. The CDR3 is 19 amino acids. CDR1 is WSHSY, CDR2 SAAADI, per germline. Germline trimming cut 2 bases from V and 0 bases from J; bases unmatched to any gene: 11. Written as DNA, the CDR3 is TGCGCCAGCAGTGAGCCGAACAGGGGGCTCGCATTCTCTGGAAACACCATATATTTT. Translated: CASSEPNRGLAFSGNTIYF.

The chain couples TRBV27 to TRBJ1-5; maybe TRBD1 (5 bases). CDR3 size: 16 residues. V lost 2 bases to trimming and J lost 1 base, with 12 bases between them. Germline-derived CDR1 and CDR2 are MNHEY and SMNVEV (reference sequence). The CDR3 reads CASSLRWQGSNQPQHF. The DNA for the CDR3 is TGTGCCAGCAGTTTACGGTGGCAGGGAAGCAATCAGCCCCAGCATTTT.

The CDR3 sequence is CASSFGQGGEGLAGGPPPDTQYF. CDR3 DNA sequence: TGTGCCAGCAGTTTTGGACAGGGTGGGGAGGGACTAGCGGGAGGGCCTCCTCCAGATACGCAGTATTTT. The J gene is TRBJ2-3, the V gene TRBV28, with TRBD2 identical over 16 bases. This CDR3 has 23 amino acids. V lost 3 bases and J lost 4; bases outside the gene matches: 22. Germline V gene data show CDR1 as MDHEN and CDR2 as SYDVKM.

The chain joins TRBV6-1 to TRBJ1-2; a weak D match, TRBD1 (5 bases). This CDR3 has 15 residues. CDR1 MNHNS and CDR2 SASEGT come from the germline V gene. Trimming pared 6 bases from V and 1 base from J, leaving 15 bases between. This CDR3 reads CASRGTVEGNYGYTF. The DNA for the CDR3 is TGTGCCAGCAGGGGGACGGTGGAGGGTAACTATGGCTACACCTTC.

V is TRBV5-4 and J is TRBJ2-3; 7 bases align to TRBD2. There are 15 residues in the CDR3. V shed 5 bases, J shed 0 bases, and the junction held 6 bases outside the gene matches. Germline V gives CDR1 SGHNT, CDR2 YYREEE (reference sequence). As DNA, the CDR3 is TGTGCCAGCAGATACAGCGGGGCTAGCACAGATACGCAGTATTTT. Translated: CASRYSGASTDTQYF.

This clone was seen just once. V and J are TRBV6-5 and TRBJ2-5; 9 bases line up with TRBD1. After removal of 2 bases from V and 2 bases from J, the junction contained 6 bases not matched to a gene. Germline lookup yields CDR1 MNHEY and CDR2 SVGAGI. This CDR3 comprises 16 residues. The CDR3 region has the DNA TGTGCCAGCAGTTACCTCGGGACAGGGCAACAAGAGACCCAGTACTTC. Residues: CASSYLGTGQQETQYF.

CDR3 coding DNA: TGCAGTGCTAGAGATGGACAGTCTCCGTTCTTC. Its translation is CSARDGQSPFF. The J gene is TRBJ2-1, the V gene TRBV20-1, with D perhaps TRBD1 (6 bases). This CDR3 has 11 amino acids. Germline CDR1 DFQATT, CDR2 SNEGSKA (reference sequence). V shed 0 bases and J shed 15 bases, with 12 bases lying between them.

The chain is built from TRBV5-1 and TRBJ2-3; D might be TRBD1 (6 bases). CDR3 length equals 17 residues. Germline assignment: CDR1 SGHRS and CDR2 YFSETQ. Trimming shortened V by 2 bases and J by 5 bases, and 21 bases separated the two germline ends. Here the CDR3 reads CASSLVQGLGLGDTQYF. CDR3 nucleotide sequence: TGCGCCAGCAGCTTAGTACAGGGATTAGGGCTTGGAGATACGCAGTATTTT.

This rearrangement joins TRBV6-1 to TRBJ2-7; D perhaps matches TRBD2 (6 bases). V lost 4 bases to trimming and J lost 2 bases, with 9 bases between them. The length of the CDR3 is 13 residues. Germline V gene lookup returns CDR1 MNHNS and CDR2 SASEGT. CDR3 nucleotides: TGTGCCAGCAGTGTAGCGGAGGCCTACGAGCAGTACTTC. Its translation is CASSVAEAYEQYF.

The chain employs TRBV7-2 and TRBJ2-7; 7 bases line up with TRBD1. The CDR3 is 16 amino acids. The V segment lost 1 base and the J segment 4 bases; nucleotides outside the gene matches: 10. Germline V gene sequence: CDR1 SGHTA, CDR2 FQGNSA. CDR3 in amino acids: CASSLDIGTAFYEQYF. DNA of the CDR3: TGTGCCAGCAGCTTAGATATAGGGACAGCCTTTTACGAGCAGTACTTC.

V is TRBV28 and J is TRBJ2-3; 7 bases line up with TRBD2. V trimming: 6 bases; J trimming: 2 bases; junction bases outside the gene matches: 5. Germline loops: CDR1 MDHEN, CDR2 SYDVKM. This CDR3 is 14 amino acids long. CDR3 sequence: CASSRGGPTDTQYF. Written as DNA, the CDR3 is TGTGCCAGCAGCCGCGGGGGACCCACAGATACGCAGTATTTT.

This sequence joins TRBV5-4 and TRBJ1-1; D gene ambiguous. Trimming stripped 0 bases from V and 3 bases from J, with 6 bases between. There are 13 residues in the CDR3. Per the germline V gene, CDR1 is SGHNT and CDR2 is YYREEE (reference sequence). CDR3 amino acids: CASSLGGDTEAFF. The CDR3 coding sequence is TGTGCCAGCAGCTTGGGGGGAGACACTGAAGCTTTCTTT.

V and J are TRBV19 and TRBJ1-4; D might be TRBD1 (5 bases). V was trimmed by 5 bases and J by 3 bases, leaving 13 bases between them. Germline V gene data show CDR1 as LNHDA and CDR2 as SQIVND (reference sequence). The CDR3 has 15 amino acids. Here the CDR3 reads CASSPRRGPNEKLFF. The CDR3 DNA is TGTGCCAGTAGTCCTAGAAGGGGTCCTAATGAAAAACTGTTTTTT. The full variable domain, completed using reference TRBV19 and TRBJ1-4, is DGGITQSPKYLFRKEGQNVTLSCEQNLNHDAMYWYRQDPGQGLRLIYYSQIVNDFQKGDIAEGYSVSREKKESFPLTVTSAQKNPTAFYLCASSPRRGPNEKLFFGSGTQLSVL.

The rearrangement links TRBV15 to TRBJ2-1; 10 bases agree with TRBD2. The CDR3 contains 14 residues. The V segment lost 6 bases and the J segment 4 bases; nucleotides outside the gene matches: 3. Germline V lookup: CDR1 LNHNV, CDR2 YYDKDF (reference sequence). The CDR3 nucleotides are TGTGCCACCAGTAGGACTAGCGGATACAATGAGCAGTTCTTC. Encoded protein: CATSRTSGYNEQFF.

The V call is TRBV27, the J call TRBJ2-7; no clear D gene. Trimming pared 10 bases from V and 9 bases from J, leaving 7 bases between. Germline values: CDR1 MNHEY, CDR2 SMNVEV (reference sequence). CDR3 length: 8 amino acids. CDR3 amino acids: CATLGQYF. Here the CDR3 DNA reads TGTGCCACCCTCGGGCAGTACTTC.

J is TRBJ1-2 and V is TRBV7-9; tentative D call: TRBD1 (6 bases). The CDR3 runs to 13 residues. The V end lost 5 bases, the J end lost 8 bases, and 15 bases lay between the germline ends. Germline CDR1 SEHNR, CDR2 FQNEAQ (reference sequence). The CDR3 here is CASSPGRGHGYTF. CDR3 nucleotides: TGTGCCAGCAGCCCCGGGAGGGGACACGGCTACACCTTC.

The chain is built from TRBV30 and TRBJ1-1; D gene unclear. Trimming stripped 0 bases from V and 1 base from J, with 9 bases between. This CDR3 contains 14 residues. Germline-derived CDR1 and CDR2 are GTSNPN and SVGIG (reference sequence). CDR3: CAWSVHGGNTEAFF. In nucleotides, the CDR3 is TGTGCCTGGAGTGTACACGGAGGGAACACTGAAGCTTTCTTT.

The chain carries TRBV7-2 and TRBJ1-3; TRBD1 agrees at 7 bases. Germline V gene lookup returns CDR1 SGHTA and CDR2 FQGNSA. V gave up 2 bases and J gave up 0 bases; unmatched junction bases: 4. CDR3 length equals 16 residues. The CDR3: CASSLTGAISGNTIYF. In DNA, the CDR3 is TGTGCCAGCAGCTTAACAGGGGCGATCTCTGGAAACACCATATATTTT.

V and J are TRBV7-8 and TRBJ1-4; D is undetermined. The germline V gene has CDR1 SGHVS and CDR2 FQNEAQ. The CDR3 length is 13 residues. Trimming cost V 0 bases and J 6 bases, with 5 bases left between them. DNA of the CDR3: TGTGCCAGCAGCTTAGCGCCGGATGAAAAACTGTTTTTT. It codes for CASSLAPDEKLFF.

The J gene is TRBJ1-3, the V gene TRBV14, with D unresolved. The ends were cut back, 5 bases at V and 0 bases at J, with 23 bases in the middle. This CDR3 comprises 19 residues. Germline CDR1 reads SGHDN; CDR2 reads FVKESK. The CDR3 region is CASSSLTGSPLSSGNTIYF. The DNA for the CDR3 is TGTGCCAGCAGCTCGCTGACGGGTTCGCCGTTGAGCTCTGGAAACACCATATATTTT.

This sequence joins TRBV7-9 and TRBJ2-7; D may be TRBD2 (5 bases). V was shortened by 5 bases and J by 4 bases, with 15 bases between the two germline ends. CDR3 length: 14 residues. Germline values: CDR1 SEHNR, CDR2 FQNEAQ (reference sequence). The CDR3 region is CASSPIGLLYEQYF. The CDR3 DNA reads as TGTGCCAGCAGCCCCATTGGACTCCTTTACGAGCAGTACTTC.

The V call is TRBV29-1, the J call TRBJ1-2; maybe TRBD1 (6 bases). Germline CDR1 reads SQVTM; CDR2 reads ANQGSEA. V lost 8 bases and J 4 bases, leaving 17 bases between the germline ends. The CDR3 extends over 13 amino acids. The CDR3 DNA is TGCAGCTATATAAGTGGGACAAGCTATGGCTACACCTTC. Translation: CSYISGTSYGYTF.

The CDR3, as DNA: TGTGCCAGCAGCGTCAACAGGGGTCCCTTGTCTGGAAACACCATATATTTT. Its translation is CASSVNRGPLSGNTIYF. V and J are TRBV9 and TRBJ1-3; 7 positions match TRBD1. From germline, CDR1 is SGDLS and CDR2 YYNGEE. CDR3 length: 17 amino acids. J lost 1 base, V lost 2 bases, and 9 bases had no gene match.

The chain links TRBV5-1 to TRBJ1-1; TRBD1 might be the D (6 bases). The CDR3 is made up of 13 amino acids. Germline CDR1 and CDR2: SGHRS and YFSETQ. V gave up 0 bases and J gave up 5 bases, with 8 bases separating them. The CDR3 here is CASSLGDRTEAFF. The DNA of the CDR3 is TGCGCCAGCAGCTTGGGCGACAGGACTGAAGCTTTCTTT.

The gene calls are TRBV28 and TRBJ2-7; 7 nucleotides match TRBD1. V lost 5 bases and J lost 0; bases outside the gene matches: 7. CDR1 and CDR2 from the germline V gene are MDHEN and SYDVKM. The CDR3 totals 15 residues. The CDR3 DNA reads as TGTGCCAGCAGTGGTCCGGGACAGAGCTCCTACGAGCAGTACTTC. The encoded protein is CASSGPGQSSYEQYF. Together with reference TRBV28 and TRBJ2-7, the CDR3 gives the full variable domain: DVKVTQSSRYLVKRTGEKVFLECVQDMDHENMFWYRQDPGLGLRLIYFSYDVKMKEKGDIPEGYSVSREKKERFSLILESASTNQTSMYLCASSGPGQSSYEQYFGPGTRLTVT.